This T cell receptor beta chain appears in the sequencing data of a study of vaccination effects on CD4 cells after COVID-19. Before sequencing took place, the ViraFEST assay used viral peptide pools to expand antigen-specific CD4+ T cells. It was after approximately 11 days of culture that CD4+ T cells were isolated. The person was diagnosed with PCR-confirmed SARS-CoV-2 infection between March and December 2020. The participants, recipients of two vaccine doses, got either BNT162b2 or mRNA-1273. Researchers reported culturing two million PBMC in each well, adding about 9.5 IU/ml IL-2 and roughly 11 ug/ml peptides. Trimming took 5 bases from V and 0 from J, leaving 4 bases between them. The CDR3 totals 12 residues. Clones were read by immunoSEQ multiplex PCR, and TCRdb kept only the in-frame ones, dropping some. The sample lists about 18,000 clones, approximately 82% occurring once. Regarding this clone: Its antigen remains unidentified.

The study's findings and limits: Few convalescent patients were studied, and early post-infection samples were lacking.

This receptor was identified in a human donor who had a prior SARS-CoV-2 infection. This chain connects TRBV12-3 or TRBV12-4 to TRBJ1-2; no clear D. Sequencing was performed on CD4+ T cells from PBMCs cultured with SARS-CoV-2 spike peptides, taken after COVID-19 vaccination. The CDR3 DNA reads as TGTGCCAGCAGTATGACTAACTATGGCTACACCTTC. Its protein is CASSMTNYGYTF.